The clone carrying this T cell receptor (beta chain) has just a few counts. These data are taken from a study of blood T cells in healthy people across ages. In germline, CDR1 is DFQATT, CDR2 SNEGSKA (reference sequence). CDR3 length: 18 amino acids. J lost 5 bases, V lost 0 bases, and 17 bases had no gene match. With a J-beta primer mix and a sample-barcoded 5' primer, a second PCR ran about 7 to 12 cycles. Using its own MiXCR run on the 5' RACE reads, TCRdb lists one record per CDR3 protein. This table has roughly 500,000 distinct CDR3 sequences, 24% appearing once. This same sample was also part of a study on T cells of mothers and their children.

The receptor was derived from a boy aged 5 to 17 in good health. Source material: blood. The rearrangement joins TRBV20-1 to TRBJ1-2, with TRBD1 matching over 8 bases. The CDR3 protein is CSARDRRQGPFPRYGYTF. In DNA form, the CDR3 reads TGCAGTGCTAGAGATAGGAGACAGGGGCCTTTCCCTAGGTATGGCTACACCTTC.